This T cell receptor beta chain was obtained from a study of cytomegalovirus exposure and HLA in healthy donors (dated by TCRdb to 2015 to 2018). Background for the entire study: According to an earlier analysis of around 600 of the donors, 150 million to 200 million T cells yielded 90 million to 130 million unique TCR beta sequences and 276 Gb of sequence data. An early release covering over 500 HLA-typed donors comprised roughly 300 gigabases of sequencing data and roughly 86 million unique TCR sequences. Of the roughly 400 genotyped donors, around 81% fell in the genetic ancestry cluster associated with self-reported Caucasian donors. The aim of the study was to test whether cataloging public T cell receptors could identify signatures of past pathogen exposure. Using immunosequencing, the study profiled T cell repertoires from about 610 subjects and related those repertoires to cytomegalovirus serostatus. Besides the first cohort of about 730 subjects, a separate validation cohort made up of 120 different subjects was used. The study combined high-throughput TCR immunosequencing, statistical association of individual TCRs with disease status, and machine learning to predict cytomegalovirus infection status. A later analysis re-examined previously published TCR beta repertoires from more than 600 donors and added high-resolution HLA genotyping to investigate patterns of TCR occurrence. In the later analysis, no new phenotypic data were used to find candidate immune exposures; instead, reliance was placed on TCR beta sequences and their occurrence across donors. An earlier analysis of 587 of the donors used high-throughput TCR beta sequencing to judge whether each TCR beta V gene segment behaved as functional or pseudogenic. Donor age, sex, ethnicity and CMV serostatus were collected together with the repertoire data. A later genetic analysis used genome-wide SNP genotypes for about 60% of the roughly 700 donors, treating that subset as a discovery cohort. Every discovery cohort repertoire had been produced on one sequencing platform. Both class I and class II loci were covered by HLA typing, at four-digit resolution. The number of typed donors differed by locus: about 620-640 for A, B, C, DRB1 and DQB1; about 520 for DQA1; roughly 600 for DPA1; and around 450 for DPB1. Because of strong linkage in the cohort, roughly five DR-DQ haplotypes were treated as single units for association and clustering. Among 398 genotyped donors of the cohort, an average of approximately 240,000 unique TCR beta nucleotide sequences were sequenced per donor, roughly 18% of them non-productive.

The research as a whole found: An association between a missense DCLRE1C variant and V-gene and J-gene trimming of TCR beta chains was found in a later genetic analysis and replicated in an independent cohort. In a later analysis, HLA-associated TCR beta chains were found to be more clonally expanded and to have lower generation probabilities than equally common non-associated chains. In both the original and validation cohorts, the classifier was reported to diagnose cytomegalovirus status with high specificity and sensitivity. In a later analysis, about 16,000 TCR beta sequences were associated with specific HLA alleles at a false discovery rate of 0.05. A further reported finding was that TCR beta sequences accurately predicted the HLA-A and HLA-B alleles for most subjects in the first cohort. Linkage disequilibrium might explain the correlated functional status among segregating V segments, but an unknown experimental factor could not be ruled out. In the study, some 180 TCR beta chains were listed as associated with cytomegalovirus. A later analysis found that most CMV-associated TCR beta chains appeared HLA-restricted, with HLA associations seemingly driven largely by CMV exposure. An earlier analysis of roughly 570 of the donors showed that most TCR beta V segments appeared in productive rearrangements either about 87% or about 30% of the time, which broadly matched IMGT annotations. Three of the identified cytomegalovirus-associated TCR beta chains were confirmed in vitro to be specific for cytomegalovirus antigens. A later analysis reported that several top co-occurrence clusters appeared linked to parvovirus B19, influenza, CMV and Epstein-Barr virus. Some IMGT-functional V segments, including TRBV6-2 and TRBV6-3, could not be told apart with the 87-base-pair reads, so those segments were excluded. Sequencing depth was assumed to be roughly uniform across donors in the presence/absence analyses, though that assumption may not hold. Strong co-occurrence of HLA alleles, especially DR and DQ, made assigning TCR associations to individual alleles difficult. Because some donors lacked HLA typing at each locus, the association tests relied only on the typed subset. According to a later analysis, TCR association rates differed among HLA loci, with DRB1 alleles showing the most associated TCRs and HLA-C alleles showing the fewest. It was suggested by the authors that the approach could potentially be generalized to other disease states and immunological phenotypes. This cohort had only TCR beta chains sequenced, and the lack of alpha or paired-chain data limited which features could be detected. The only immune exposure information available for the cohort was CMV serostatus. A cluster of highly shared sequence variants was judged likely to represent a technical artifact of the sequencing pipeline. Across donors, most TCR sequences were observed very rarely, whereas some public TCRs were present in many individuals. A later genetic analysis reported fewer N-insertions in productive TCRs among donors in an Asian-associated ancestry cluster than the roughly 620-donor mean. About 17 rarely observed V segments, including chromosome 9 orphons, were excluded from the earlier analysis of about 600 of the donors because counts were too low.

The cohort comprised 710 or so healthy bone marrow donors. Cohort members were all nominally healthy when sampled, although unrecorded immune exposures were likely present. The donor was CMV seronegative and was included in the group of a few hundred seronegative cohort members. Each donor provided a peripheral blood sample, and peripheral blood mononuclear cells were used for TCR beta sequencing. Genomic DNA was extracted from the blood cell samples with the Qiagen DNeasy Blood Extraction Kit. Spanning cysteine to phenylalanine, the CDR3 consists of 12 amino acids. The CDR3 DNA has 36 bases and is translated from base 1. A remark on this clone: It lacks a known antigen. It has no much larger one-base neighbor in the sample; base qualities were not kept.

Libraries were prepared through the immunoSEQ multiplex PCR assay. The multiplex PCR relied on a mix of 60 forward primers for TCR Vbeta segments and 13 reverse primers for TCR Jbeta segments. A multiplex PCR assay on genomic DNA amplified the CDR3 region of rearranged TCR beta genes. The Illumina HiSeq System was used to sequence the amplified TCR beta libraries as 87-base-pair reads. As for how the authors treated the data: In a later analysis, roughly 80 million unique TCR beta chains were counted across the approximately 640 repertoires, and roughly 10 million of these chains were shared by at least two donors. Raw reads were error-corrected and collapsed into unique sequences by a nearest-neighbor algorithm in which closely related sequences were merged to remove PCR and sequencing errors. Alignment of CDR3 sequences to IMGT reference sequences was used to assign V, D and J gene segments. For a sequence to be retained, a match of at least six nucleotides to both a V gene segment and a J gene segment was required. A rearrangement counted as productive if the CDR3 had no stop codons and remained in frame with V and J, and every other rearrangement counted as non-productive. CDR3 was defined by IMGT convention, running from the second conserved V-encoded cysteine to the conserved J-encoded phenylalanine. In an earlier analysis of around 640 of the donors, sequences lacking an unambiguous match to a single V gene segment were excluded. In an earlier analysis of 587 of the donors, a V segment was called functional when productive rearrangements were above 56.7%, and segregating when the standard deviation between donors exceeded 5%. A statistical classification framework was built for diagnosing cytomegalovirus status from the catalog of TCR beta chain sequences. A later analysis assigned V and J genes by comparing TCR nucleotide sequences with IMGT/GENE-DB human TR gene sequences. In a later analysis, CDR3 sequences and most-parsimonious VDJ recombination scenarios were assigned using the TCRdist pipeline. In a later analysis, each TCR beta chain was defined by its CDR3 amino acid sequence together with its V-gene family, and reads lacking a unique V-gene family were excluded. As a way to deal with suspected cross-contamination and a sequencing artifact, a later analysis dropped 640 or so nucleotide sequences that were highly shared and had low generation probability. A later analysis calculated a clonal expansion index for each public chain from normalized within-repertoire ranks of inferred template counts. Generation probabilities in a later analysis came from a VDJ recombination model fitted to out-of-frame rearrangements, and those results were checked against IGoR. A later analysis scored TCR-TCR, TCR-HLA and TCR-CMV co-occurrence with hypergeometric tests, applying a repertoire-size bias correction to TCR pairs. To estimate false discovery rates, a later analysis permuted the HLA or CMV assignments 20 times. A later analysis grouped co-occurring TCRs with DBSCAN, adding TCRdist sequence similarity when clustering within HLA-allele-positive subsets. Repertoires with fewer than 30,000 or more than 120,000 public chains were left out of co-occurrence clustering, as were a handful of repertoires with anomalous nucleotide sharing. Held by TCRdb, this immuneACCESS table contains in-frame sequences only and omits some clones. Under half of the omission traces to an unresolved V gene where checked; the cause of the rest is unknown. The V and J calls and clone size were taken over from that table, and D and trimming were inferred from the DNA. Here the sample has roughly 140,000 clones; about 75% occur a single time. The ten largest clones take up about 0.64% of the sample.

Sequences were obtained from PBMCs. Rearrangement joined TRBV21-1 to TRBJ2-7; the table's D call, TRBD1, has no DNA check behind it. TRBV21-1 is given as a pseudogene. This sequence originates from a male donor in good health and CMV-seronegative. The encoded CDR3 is CARTGSPYEQYF. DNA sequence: TGTGCCAGGACAGGGTCCCCCTACGAGCAGTACTTC.